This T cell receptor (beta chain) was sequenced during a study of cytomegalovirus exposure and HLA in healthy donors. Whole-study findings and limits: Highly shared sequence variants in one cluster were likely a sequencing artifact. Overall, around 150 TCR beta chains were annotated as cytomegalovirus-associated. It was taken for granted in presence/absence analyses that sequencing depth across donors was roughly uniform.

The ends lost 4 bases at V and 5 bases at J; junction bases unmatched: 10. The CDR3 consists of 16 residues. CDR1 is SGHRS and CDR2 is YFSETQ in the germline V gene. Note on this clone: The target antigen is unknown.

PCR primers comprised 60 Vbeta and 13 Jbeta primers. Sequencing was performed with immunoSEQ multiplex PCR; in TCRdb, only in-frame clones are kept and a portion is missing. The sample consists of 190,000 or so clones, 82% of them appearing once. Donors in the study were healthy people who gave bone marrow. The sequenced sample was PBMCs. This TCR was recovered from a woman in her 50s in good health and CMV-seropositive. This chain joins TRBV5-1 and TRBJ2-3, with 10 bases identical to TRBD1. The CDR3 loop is CASSAGWDRGGDTQYF. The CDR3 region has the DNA TGCGCCAGCAGCGCGGGGTGGGACAGGGGAGGAGATACGCAGTATTTT.